This T cell receptor (beta chain) was found in a study of T cell changes during pregnancy in multiple sclerosis. This clone was recorded once. Here immunoSEQ multiplex PCR was the method, and the copy in TCRdb shows in-frame clones only, minus some. Among about 26,000 clones listed, nearly 90% were seen once. Germline V gives CDR1 MGHRA, CDR2 YSYEKL. This CDR3 spans 16 amino acids. The specimen comprised CD8+ T cells from peripheral blood mononuclear cells, sampled in the second trimester of pregnancy. This chain joins TRBV4-1 and TRBJ2-5; 9 bases align to TRBD1. The J call may be wrong; the DNA end is better matched by TRBJ2-7. The receptor was derived from a female donor with multiple sclerosis, enrolled in a pregnancy study. The CDR3 coding sequence is TGCGCCAGCAGCCAAGGTGGGGACAGGGCAACCTACGAGCAGTACTTC. This codes for CASSQGGDRATYEQYF.